The clone carrying this T cell receptor beta chain was counted many times. Its antigen is currently unknown. TCRdb used MiXCR to reprocess the 5' RACE reads, holding one entry per CDR3 protein. The sample lists around 27,000 distinct CDR3 sequences, about 8% occurring once. The sample originates from a study of T-cell memory formation after mild COVID-19. Turning to the study itself: The study found TCR clusters largely donor specific.

The study's findings and limits: Among contracting clones, CD4+ were mainly CM/EM and CD8+ enriched in EMRA. Contracting clones from day 15 to 85 had balanced CD4/CD8; later expanders favoured CD4+.

The germline CDR1 and CDR2 sequences are SQVTM and ANQGSEA. V dropped 6 bases and J dropped 8; count of bases not matched to a gene: 4. CDR3 length: 14 amino acids. Sequencing was performed on PBMCs or a T cell subset sorted from them (not recorded which). The origin of this receptor is an adult woman who had mild COVID-19 (a few samples of this study predate the infection). Cell type and time point are not known. The V call is TRBV29-1, the J call TRBJ2-1; 16 bases map to TRBD2. Here the CDR3 reads CSVGTSGRVDEQFF. DNA for the CDR3: TGCAGCGTAGGGACTAGCGGGAGGGTAGATGAGCAGTTCTTC.